This entry features one T cell receptor beta chain sequence. The target antigen is unknown. The sample originates from a study of lymphopenia after photon versus proton radiotherapy. Study results and limitations: Only patients who died were analyzed for survival; proton advantage is unproven. Relative stability marked proton patients; photon patients lost diversity and naive cells.

The V end lost 7 bases, the J end lost 6 bases, and 13 bases lay between the germline ends. This CDR3 is 12 amino acids long. The V gene's germline CDR1 is SNHLY and CDR2 FYNNEI. Generated by immunoSEQ multiplex PCR, the TCRdb table keeps only in-frame clones and is missing some. The data show tens of thousands of clones, with about 90% seen just once and 10% to 11% held by the top ten. V gene TRBV2 combines with J gene TRBJ2-7; D not resolved. The sequence was obtained from a man of 80 years or more with esophageal cancer. Sequencing used peripheral blood, obtained from a patient treated with proton-based radiotherapy. CDR3 sequence (DNA): TGTGCCAGCACTCCGGGTTTGGGCGAGCAGTACTTC. This gives the protein CASTPGLGEQYF.